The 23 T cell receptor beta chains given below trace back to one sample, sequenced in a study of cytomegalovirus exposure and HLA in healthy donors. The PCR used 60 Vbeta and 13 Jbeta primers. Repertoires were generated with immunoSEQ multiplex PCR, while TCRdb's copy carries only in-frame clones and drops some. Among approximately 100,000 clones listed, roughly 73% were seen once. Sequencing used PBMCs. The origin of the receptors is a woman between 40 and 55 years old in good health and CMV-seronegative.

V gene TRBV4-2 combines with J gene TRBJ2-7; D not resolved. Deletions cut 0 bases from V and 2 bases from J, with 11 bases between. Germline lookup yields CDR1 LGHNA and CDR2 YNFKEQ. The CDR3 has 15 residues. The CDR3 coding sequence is TGTGCCAGCAGCCAAGACATGGCCACAACCTACGAGCAGTACTTC. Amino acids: CASSQDMATTYEQYF.

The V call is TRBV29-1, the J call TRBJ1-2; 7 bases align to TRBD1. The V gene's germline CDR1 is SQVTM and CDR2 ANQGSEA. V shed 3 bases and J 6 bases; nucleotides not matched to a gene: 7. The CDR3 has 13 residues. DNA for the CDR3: TGCAGCGTTGATTTCCGGGACAGAAATGGCTACACCTTC. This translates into CSVDFRDRNGYTF.

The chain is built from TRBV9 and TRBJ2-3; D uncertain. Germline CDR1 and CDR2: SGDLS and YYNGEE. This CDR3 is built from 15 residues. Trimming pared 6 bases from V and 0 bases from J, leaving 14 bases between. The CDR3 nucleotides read TGTGCCAGCACTTTCGAGCCATCTAGCACAGATACGCAGTATTTT. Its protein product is CASTFEPSSTDTQYF.

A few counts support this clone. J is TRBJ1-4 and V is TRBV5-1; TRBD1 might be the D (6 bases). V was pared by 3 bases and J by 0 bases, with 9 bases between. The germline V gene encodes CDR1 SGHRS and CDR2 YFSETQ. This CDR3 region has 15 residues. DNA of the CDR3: TGCGCCAGCAGCTCCGGACAGTCAACTAATGAAAAACTGTTTTTT. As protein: CASSSGQSTNEKLFF.

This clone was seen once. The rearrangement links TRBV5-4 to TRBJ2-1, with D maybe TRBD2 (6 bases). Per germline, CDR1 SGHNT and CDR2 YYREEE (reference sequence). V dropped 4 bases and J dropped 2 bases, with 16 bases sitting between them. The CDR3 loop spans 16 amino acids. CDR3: CASSPSGGAAYNEQFF. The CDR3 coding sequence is TGTGCCAGCAGCCCGAGCGGCGGGGCAGCCTACAATGAGCAGTTCTTC.

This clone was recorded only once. CDR3 bases: TGTGCCAGCATAAGAGATAGGGGAGGCACTGAAGCTTTCTTT. Its protein product is CASIRDRGGTEAFF. This chain connects TRBV6-5 to TRBJ1-1, with TRBD1 as a possible D gene (5 bases). Germline V gene data show CDR1 as MNHEY and CDR2 as SVGAGI. V shed 7 bases and J shed 4 bases, with 16 bases lying between them. CDR3 size: 14 residues.

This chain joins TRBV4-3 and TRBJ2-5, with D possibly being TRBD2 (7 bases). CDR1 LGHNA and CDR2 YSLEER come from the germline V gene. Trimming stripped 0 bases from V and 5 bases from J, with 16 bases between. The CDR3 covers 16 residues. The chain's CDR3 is CASSQDLEGEGETQYF. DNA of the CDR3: TGCGCCAGCAGCCAAGATTTAGAGGGGGAGGGGGAGACCCAGTACTTC.

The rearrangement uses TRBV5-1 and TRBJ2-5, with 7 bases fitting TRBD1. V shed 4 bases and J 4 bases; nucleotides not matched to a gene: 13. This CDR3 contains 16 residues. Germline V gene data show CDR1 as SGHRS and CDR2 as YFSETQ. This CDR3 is CASSQTDRRQGETQYF. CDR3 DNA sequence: TGCGCCAGCAGCCAAACGGACCGAAGACAGGGAGAGACCCAGTACTTC.

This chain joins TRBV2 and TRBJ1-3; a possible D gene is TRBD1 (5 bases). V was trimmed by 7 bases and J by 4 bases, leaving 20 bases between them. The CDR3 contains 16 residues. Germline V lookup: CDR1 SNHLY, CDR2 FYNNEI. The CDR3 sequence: CASKPLGGGFGNTIYF. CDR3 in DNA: TGTGCCAGCAAGCCTTTGGGGGGAGGATTCGGAAACACCATATATTTT.

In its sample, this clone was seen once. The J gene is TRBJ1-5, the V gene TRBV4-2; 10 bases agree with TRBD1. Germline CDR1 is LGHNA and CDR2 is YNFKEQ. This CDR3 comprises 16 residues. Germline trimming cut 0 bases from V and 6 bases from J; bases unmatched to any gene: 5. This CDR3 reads CASSQERGQGVQPQHF. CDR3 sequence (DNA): TGTGCCAGCAGCCAAGAACGCGGACAGGGGGTTCAGCCCCAGCATTTT.

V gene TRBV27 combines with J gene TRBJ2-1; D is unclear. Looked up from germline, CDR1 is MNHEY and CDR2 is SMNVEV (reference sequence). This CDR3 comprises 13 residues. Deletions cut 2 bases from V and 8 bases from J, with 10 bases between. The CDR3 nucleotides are TGTGCCAGCAGTTTAGTGACTGGCGATGAGCAGTTCTTC. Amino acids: CASSLVTGDEQFF.

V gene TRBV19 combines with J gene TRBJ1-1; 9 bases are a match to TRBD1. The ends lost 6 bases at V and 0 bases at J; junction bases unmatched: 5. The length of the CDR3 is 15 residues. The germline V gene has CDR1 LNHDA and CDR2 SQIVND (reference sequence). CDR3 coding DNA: TGTGCCAGTAGACGACAGGGGGGAATGAACACTGAAGCTTTCTTT. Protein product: CASRRQGGMNTEAFF. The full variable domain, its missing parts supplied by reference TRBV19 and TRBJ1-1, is DGGITQSPKYLFRKEGQNVTLSCEQNLNHDAMYWYRQDPGQGLRLIYYSQIVNDFQKGDIAEGYSVSREKKESFPLTVTSAQKNPTAFYLCASRRQGGMNTEAFFGQGTRLTVV.

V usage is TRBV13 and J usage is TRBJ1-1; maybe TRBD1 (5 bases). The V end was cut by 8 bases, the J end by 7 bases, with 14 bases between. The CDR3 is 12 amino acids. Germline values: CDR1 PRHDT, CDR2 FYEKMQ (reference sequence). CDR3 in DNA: TGTGCCAGCTCAACTATGGGGGGTGAAGCTTTCTTT. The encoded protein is CASSTMGGEAFF.

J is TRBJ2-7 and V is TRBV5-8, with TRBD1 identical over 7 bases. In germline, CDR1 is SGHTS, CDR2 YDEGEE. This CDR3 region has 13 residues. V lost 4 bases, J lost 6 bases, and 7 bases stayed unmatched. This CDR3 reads CASSTDRVGEQYF. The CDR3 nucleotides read TGTGCCAGCAGCACCGACAGGGTGGGCGAGCAGTACTTC. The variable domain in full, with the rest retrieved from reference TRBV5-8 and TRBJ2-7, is EAGVTQSPTHLIKTRGQQATLRCSPISGHTSVYWYQQALGLGLQFLLWYDEGEERNRGNFPPRFSGRQFPNYSSELNVNALELEDSALYLCASSTDRVGEQYFGPGTRLTVT.

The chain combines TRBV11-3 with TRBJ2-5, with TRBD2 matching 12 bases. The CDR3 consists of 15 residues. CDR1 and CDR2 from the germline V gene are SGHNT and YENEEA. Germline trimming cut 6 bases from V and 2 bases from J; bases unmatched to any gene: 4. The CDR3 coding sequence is TGTGCCAGCAGTTATACTAGCGGGGGGCAAGAGACCCAGTACTTC. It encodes CASSYTSGGQETQYF.

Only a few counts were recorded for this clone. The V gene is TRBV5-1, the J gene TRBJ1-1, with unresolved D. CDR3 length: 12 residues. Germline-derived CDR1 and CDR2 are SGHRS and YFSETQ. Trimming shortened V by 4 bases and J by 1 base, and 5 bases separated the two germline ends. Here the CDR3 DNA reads TGCGCCAGCAGCGGGAGGAACACTGAAGCTTTCTTT. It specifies CASSGRNTEAFF.

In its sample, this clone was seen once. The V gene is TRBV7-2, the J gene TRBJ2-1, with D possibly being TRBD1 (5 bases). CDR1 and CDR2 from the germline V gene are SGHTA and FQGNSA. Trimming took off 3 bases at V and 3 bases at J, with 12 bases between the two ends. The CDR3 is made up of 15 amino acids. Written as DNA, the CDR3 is TGTGCCAGCAGCTTCGACCAAAGGGGCTACAATGAGCAGTTCTTC. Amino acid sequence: CASSFDQRGYNEQFF.

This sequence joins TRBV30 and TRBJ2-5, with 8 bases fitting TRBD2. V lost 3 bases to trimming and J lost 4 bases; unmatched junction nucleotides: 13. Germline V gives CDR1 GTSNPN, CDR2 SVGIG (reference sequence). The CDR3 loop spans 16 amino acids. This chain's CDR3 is CAWSASGTRLVETQYF. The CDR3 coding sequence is TGTGCCTGGAGCGCATCCGGGACTAGATTAGTAGAGACCCAGTACTTC.

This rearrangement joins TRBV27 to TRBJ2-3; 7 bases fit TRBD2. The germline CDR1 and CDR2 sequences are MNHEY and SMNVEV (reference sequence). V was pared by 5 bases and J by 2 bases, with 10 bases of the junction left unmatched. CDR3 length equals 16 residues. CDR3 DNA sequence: TGTGCCAGCAGTCCCCTGACTAGCCACCTCACAGATACGCAGTATTTT. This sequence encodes CASSPLTSHLTDTQYF.

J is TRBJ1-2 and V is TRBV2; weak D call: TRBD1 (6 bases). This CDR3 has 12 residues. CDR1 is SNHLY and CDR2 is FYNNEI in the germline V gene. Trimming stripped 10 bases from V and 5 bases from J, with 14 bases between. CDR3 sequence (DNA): TGTGCCACCGGACAGACCGAATATGGCTACACCTTC. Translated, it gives CATGQTEYGYTF. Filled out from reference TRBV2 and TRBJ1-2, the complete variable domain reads EPEVTQTPSHQVTQMGQEVILRCVPISNHLYFYWYRQILGQKVEFLVSFYNNEISEKSEIFDDQFSVERPDGSNFTLKIRSTKLEDSAMYFCATGQTEYGYTFGSGTRLTVV.

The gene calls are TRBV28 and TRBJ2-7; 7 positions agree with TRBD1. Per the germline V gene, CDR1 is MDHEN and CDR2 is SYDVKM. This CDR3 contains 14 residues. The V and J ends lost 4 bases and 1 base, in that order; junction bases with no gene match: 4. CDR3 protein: CASSSYRGSYEQYF. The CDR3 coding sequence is TGTGCCAGCAGTTCCTACAGGGGATCCTACGAGCAGTACTTC.

The CDR3 DNA reads as TGCGCCAGCAGCCTTAAGTCCGGGAATTCACCCCTCCACTTT. As protein: CASSLKSGNSPLHF. The chain couples TRBV4-3 to TRBJ1-6, with D hard to call. This CDR3 region has 14 residues. Germline CDR1 LGHNA, CDR2 YSLEER. The germline V and J ends were trimmed by 4 bases and 7 bases, with 11 bases remaining between them.

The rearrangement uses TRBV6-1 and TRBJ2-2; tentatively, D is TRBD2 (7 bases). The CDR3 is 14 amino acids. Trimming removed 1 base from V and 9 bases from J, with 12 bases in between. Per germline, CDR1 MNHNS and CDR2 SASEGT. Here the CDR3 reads CASSEEGGPWELFF. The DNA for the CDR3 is TGTGCCAGCAGTGAAGAGGGGGGGCCCTGGGAGCTGTTTTTT.